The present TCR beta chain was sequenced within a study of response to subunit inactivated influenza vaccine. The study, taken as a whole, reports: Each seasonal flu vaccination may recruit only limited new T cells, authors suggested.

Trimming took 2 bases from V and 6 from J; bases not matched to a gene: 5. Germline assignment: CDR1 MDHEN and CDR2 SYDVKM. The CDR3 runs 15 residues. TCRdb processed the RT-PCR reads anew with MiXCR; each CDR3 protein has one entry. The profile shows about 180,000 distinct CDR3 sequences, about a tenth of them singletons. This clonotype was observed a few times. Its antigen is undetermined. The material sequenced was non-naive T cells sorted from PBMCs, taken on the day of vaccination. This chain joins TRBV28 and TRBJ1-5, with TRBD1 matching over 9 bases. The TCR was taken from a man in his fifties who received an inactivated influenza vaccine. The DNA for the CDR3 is TGTGCCAGCAGTTTACGGGGGGACAGGGTTCAGCCCCAGCATTTT. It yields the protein CASSLRGDRVQPQHF.